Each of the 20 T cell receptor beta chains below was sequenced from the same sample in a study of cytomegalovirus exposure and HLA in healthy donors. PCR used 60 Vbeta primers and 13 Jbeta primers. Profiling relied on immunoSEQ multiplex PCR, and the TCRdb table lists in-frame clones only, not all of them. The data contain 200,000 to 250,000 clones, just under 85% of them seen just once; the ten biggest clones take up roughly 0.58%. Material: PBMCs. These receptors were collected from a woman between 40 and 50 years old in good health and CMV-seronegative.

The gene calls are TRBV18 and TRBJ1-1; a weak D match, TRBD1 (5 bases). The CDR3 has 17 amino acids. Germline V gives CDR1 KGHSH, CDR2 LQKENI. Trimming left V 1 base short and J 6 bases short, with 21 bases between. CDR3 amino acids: CASSPRLSDPGGAEAFF. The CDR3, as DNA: TGTGCCAGCTCACCACGCCTATCGGACCCTGGGGGGGCTGAAGCTTTCTTT.

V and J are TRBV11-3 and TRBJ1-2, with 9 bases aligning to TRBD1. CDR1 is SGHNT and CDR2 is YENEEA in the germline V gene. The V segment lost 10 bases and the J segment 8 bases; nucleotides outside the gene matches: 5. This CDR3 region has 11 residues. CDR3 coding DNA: TGTGCCACGGGACAGGGCGAGGGCTACACCTTC. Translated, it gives CATGQGEGYTF.

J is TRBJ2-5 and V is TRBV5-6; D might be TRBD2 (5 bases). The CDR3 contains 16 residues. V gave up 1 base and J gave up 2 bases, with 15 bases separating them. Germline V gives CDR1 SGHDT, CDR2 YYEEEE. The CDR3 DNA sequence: TGTGCCAGCAGCTTGTACGGGATTTCCCTTCAAGAGACCCAGTACTTC. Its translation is CASSLYGISLQETQYF.

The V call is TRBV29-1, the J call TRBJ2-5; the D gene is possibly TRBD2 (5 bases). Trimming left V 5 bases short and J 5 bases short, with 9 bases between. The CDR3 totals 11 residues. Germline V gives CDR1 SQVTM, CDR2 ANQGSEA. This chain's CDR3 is CSVMTGETQYF. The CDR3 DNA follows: TGCAGCGTTATGACGGGGGAGACCCAGTACTTC.

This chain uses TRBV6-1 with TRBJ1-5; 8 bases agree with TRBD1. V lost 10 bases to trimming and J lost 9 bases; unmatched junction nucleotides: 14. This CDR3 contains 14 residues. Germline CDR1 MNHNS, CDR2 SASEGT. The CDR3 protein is CAITAGTGPWPQHF. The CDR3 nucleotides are TGTGCCATTACGGCGGGGACAGGCCCATGGCCCCAGCATTTT.

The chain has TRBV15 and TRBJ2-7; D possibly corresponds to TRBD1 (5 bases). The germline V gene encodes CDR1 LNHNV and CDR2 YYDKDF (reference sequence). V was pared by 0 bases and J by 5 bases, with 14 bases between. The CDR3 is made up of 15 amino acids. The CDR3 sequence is CATSRELQDVNEQYF. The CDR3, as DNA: TGTGCCACCAGCAGAGAATTACAGGACGTGAACGAGCAGTACTTC.

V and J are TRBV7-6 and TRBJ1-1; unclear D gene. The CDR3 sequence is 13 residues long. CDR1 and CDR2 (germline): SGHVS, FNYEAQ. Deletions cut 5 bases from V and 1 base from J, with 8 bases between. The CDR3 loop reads CASSPRGNTEAFF. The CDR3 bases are TGTGCCAGCAGCCCTCGGGGGAACACTGAAGCTTTCTTT.

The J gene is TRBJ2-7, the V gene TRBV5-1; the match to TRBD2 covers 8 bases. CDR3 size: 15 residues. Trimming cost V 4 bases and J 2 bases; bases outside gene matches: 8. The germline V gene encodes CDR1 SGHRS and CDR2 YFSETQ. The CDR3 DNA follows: TGCGCCAGCAGCCCCGGGGGGGCCAACACCTACGAGCAGTACTTC. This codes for CASSPGGANTYEQYF. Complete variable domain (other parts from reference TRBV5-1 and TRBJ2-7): KAGVTQTPRYLIKTRGQQVTLSCSPISGHRSVSWYQQTPGQGLQFLFEYFSETQRNKGNFPGRFSGRQFSNSRSEMNVSTLELGDSALYLCASSPGGANTYEQYFGPGTRLTVT.

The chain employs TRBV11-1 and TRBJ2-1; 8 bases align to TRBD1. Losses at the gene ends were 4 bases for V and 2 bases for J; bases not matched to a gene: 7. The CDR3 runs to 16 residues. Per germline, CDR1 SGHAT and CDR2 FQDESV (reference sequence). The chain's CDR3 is CASSSRDRGAYNEQFF. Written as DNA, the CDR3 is TGTGCCAGCAGCTCACGAGACAGGGGTGCCTACAATGAGCAGTTCTTC.

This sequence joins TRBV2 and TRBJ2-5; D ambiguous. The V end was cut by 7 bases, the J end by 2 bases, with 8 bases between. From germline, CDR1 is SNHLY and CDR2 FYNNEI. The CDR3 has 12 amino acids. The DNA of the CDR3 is TGTGCCAGCATTAGCTTTCAAGAGACCCAGTACTTC. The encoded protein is CASISFQETQYF.

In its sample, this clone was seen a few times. CDR3: CASSYSAPIMEKLFF. The CDR3 DNA follows: TGTGCCAGCAGTTACTCGGCACCAATAATGGAAAAACTGTTTTTT. This sequence joins TRBV6-5 and TRBJ1-4; D is uncertain. The ends were cut back, 0 bases at V and 8 bases at J, with 13 bases in the middle. The germline V gene has CDR1 MNHEY and CDR2 SVGAGI. The CDR3 is 15 residues long.

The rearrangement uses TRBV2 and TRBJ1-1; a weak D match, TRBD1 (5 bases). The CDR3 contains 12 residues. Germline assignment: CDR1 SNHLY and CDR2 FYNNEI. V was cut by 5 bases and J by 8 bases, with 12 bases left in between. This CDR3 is CASSFVQGEAFF. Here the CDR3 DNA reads TGTGCCAGCAGTTTCGTTCAGGGCGAAGCTTTCTTT.

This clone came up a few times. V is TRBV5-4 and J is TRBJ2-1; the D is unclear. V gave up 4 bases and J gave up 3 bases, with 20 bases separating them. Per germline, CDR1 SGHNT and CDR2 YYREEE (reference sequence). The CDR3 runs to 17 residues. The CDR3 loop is CASSPNIALNRYNEQFF. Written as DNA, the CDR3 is TGTGCCAGCAGCCCCAATATAGCCCTCAATCGCTACAATGAGCAGTTCTTC. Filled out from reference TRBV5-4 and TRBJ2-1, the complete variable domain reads ETGVTQSPTHLIKTRGQQVTLRCSSQSGHNTVSWYQQALGQGPQFIFQYYREEENGRGNFPPRFSGLQFPNYSSELNVNALELDDSALYLCASSPNIALNRYNEQFFGPGTRLTVL.

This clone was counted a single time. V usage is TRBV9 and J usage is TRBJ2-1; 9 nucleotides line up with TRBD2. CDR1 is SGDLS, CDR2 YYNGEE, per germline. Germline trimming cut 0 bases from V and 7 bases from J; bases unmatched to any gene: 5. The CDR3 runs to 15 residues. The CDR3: CASSVGAGGRNEQFF. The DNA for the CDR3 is TGTGCCAGCAGCGTAGGGGCGGGGGGGAGGAATGAGCAGTTCTTC.

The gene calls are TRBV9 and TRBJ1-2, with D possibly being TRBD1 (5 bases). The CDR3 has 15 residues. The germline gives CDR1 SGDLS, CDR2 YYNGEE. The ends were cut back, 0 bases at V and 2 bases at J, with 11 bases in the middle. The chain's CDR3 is CASSVGGDLNYGYTF. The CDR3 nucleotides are TGTGCCAGCAGCGTAGGGGGGGACTTGAACTATGGCTACACCTTC.

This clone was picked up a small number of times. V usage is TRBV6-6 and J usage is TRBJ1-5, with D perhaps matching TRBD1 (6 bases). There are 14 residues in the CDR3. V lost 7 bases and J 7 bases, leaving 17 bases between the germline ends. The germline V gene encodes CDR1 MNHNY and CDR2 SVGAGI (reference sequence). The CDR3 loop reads CASIPTGPGQPQHF. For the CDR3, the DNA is TGTGCCAGCATCCCAACAGGGCCTGGACAGCCCCAGCATTTT.

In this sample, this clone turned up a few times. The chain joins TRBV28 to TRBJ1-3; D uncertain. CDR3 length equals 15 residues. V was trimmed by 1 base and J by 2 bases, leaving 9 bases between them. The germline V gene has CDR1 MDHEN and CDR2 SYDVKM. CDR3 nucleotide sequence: TGTGCCAGCAGTTTATCGGGGTTAACTGGAAACACCATATATTTT. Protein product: CASSLSGLTGNTIYF.

Written as DNA, the CDR3 is TGTGCCAGCAGCTCCCTCGGTGGTGAGCAGTTCTTC. Amino acids: CASSSLGGEQFF. This chain uses TRBV7-9 with TRBJ2-1; D is ambiguous. This CDR3 region has 12 residues. The V end lost 4 bases, the J end lost 9 bases, and 10 bases lay between the germline ends. Germline-derived CDR1 and CDR2 are SEHNR and FQNEAQ (reference sequence).

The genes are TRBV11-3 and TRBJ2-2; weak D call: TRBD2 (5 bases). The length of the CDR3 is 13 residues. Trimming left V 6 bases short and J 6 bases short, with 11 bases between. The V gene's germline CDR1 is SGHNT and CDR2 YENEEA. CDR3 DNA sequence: TGTGCCAGCAGGAAGTTGCGGGCCGGGGAGCTGTTTTTT. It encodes CASRKLRAGELFF.

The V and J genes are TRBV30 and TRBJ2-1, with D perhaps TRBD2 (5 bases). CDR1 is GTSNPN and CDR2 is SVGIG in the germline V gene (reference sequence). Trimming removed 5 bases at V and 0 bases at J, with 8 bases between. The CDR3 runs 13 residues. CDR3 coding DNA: TGTGCCTGGCTAGCAGACTCCTACAATGAGCAGTTCTTC. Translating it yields CAWLADSYNEQFF. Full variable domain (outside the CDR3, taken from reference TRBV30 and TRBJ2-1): SQTIHQWPATLVQPVGSPLSLECTVEGTSNPNLYWYRQAAGRGLQLLFYSVGIGQISSEVPQNLSASRPQDRQFILSSKKLLLSDSGFYLCAWLADSYNEQFFGPGTRLTVL.